This T cell receptor beta chain was profiled in a study of cytomegalovirus exposure and HLA in healthy donors. Notes on the study in general: Most subjects' HLA-A and HLA-B alleles were reportedly predicted from TCR beta sequences. The authors judged a highly shared variant cluster likely a sequencing artifact.

The germline CDR1 and CDR2 sequences are SGDLS and YYNGEE. V lost 7 bases and J lost 12; bases outside the gene matches: 13. The CDR3 has 14 amino acids. About this clone: The antigen remains unidentified.

PCR amplification relied on 60 Vbeta primers (plus 13 Jbeta primers). Assay: immunoSEQ multiplex PCR; the TCRdb copy retains only in-frame clones and omits some. The sample holds around 280,000 clones, 80% to 90% seen once. The sample comprised PBMCs. The sequence was collected from a woman aged 18-35 years in good health and CMV-seronegative. V usage is TRBV9 and J usage is TRBJ2-1; 10 bases are a match to TRBD2. The CDR3 coding sequence is TGTGCCAGCGGCCGAAGCGGGGGGGCGAGTACGCAGTTCTTC. As protein: CASGRSGGASTQFF.